Below, 5 T cell receptor beta chains from the same sample are listed, as sequenced in a study of blood T cell repertoires in acute mononucleosis. The study's findings and limits: GLC-BM selection appeared to involve both TCR alpha and beta chains.

The table came from immunoSEQ multiplex PCR; TCRdb's copy has only in-frame clones and leaves some out. Among roughly 640 clones listed, approximately 40% were seen once. As for time point: acute infectious mononucleosis, at clinical presentation within 2 weeks of symptom onset (visit 1). The sequences come from EBV GLC epitope tetramer+ CD8+ T cells sorted from PBMCs, collected during acute infectious mononucleosis. Regarding subset: CD8 T cells binding tetramer with EBV BMLF1 280-288 peptide (GLC-BM). All receptors come from a man aged 18-30 years with infectious mononucleosis caused by EBV.

This clone appeared once. No DNA is shown, since the ends of the CDR3 on it are uncertain; the CDR3 is the one TCRdb lists. J is TRBJ1-4 and V is TRBV28. The CDR3 numbers 13 amino acids, ends counted. In germline, CDR1 is MDHEN, CDR2 SYDVKM. CDR3 loop: CASSLIYEKTVFF.

About this clone itself: One end of the junction fails to match germline, which may point to a read error. Different DNA sequences within this sample yield the same CDR3. The chain combines TRBV29-1 with TRBJ1-4, with D possibly matching TRBD1 (6 bases). The CDR3 spans 14 residues. Germline loops: CDR1 SQVTM, CDR2 ANQGSEA. This CDR3 is CSVGAGGTNETLFF. The CDR3 coding sequence is TGCAGCGTGGGCGCCGGGGGCACTAATGAAACACTGTTTTTT.

A word on this clone: Because the CDR3's place on the DNA is in doubt, the DNA is left out and the CDR3 is given as listed by TCRdb. CDR3 in amino acids: CAAATDKLQLMKNCFF. The chain couples TRBV9 to TRBJ1-4; the table's TRBD1 call for D was not verified on the DNA. From germline, CDR1 is SGDLS and CDR2 YYNGEE. Ends included, the CDR3 has 16 residues.

With regard to this clone: It may be a read error: a sequence one base away is much more abundant. The CDR3 DNA reads as TGCCGCGGTGGCGCCGGGGGCACTAATGAAAAACTGTTTTTT. Its translation: CRGGAGGTNEKLFF. The chain links TRBV29-1 to TRBJ1-4; maybe TRBD1 (6 bases). CDR1 and CDR2 from the germline V gene are SQVTM and ANQGSEA. The CDR3 totals 14 residues.

In regard to this clone: It differs at one base from a far larger clone, so likely a read error. The chain has TRBV29-1 and TRBJ1-4; D not certain. Germline V gives CDR1 SQVTM, CDR2 ANQGSEA. V lost 4 bases to trimming and J lost 2 bases, with 11 bases between them. The CDR3 spans 14 residues. CDR3 sequence (DNA): TGCAGCGTTGGCGCCGGGTGCACTAATGAAAAACTGTTTTTT. As protein: CSVGAGCTNEKLFF.